This TCR beta chain was documented in a study of cytomegalovirus exposure and HLA in healthy donors. Study-wide results and limits: TCR sequences were mostly rare, though some public TCRs occurred in many donors.

Method: immunoSEQ multiplex PCR; TCRdb's copy keeps in-frame clones and lacks some. The sample holds 120,000 to 150,000 clones, 85% to 90% seen once. V was pared by 8 bases and J by 7 bases, with 21 bases between. Germline assignment: CDR1 ENHRY and CDR2 SYGVKD. The CDR3 loop spans 15 amino acids. Comments on this clone: Antigen specificity is unknown.

This sequence was found in a woman aged 18-29 years in good health and CMV-seropositive. V gene TRBV10-3 combines with J gene TRBJ2-1; tentatively, D is TRBD2 (5 bases). Input material: PBMCs. CDR3 in DNA: TGTGCCATCGATCCCCGTGGGAGAGACGGAAATGAGCAGTTCTTC. Protein sequence: CAIDPRGRDGNEQFF.